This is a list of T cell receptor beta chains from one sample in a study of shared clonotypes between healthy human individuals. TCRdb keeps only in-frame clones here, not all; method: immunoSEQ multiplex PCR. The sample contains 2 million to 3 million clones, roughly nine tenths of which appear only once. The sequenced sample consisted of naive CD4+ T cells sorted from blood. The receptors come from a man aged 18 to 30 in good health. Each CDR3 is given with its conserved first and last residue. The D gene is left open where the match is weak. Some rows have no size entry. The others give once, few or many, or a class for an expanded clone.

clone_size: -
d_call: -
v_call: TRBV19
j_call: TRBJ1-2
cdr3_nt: TGTGCCAGTAGTATAGTAGGGGCTTTCTATGGCTACACCTTC
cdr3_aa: CASSIVGAFYGYTF

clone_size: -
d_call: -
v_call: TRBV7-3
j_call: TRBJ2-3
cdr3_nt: TGTGCCAGCAGCCTCACCCGGGGCTCAGATACGCAGTATTTT
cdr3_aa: CASSLTRGSDTQYF

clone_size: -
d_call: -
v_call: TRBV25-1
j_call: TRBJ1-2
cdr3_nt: TGTGCCAGCAGTGAATCTTGGGGTAGTGGCTACACCTTC
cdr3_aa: CASSESWGSGYTF

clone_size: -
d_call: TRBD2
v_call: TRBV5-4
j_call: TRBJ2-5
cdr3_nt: TGTGCCAGCAGCTCGGGGACTAGCGGGGGGGCCCAAGAGACCCAGTACTTC
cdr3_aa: CASSSGTSGGAQETQYF

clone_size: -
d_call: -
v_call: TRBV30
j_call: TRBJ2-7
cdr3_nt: TGTGCCTGGAGTCGGGGGAGGAACTCCTACGAGCAGTACTTC
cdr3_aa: CAWSRGRNSYEQYF

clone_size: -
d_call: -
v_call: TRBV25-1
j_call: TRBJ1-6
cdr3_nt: TGTGCCAGCAGTGAAGTTAGCCCTGCGCTGCATTCACCCCTCCACTTT
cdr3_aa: CASSEVSPALHSPLHF

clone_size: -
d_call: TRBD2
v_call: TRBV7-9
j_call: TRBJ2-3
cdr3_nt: TGTGCCAGCAGCTACTATATCACTAGCGGGAGACCAGATACGCAGTATTTT
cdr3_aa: CASSYYITSGRPDTQYF

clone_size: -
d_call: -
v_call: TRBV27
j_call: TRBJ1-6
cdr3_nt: TGTGCCAGCAGTCCCAATCAGGTCGTGGGTTCACCCCTCCACTTT
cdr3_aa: CASSPNQVVGSPLHF

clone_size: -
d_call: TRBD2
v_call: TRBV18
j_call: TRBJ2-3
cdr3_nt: TGTGCCAGCTCACCAGCGGGAGTTGGCCCAGATACGCAGTATTTT
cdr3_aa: CASSPAGVGPDTQYF

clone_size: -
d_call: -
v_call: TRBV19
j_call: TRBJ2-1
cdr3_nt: TGTGCCAGTAGTATAGCAGGGGCGGGGCTGTATCTCAATGAGCAGTTCTTC
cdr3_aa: CASSIAGAGLYLNEQFF

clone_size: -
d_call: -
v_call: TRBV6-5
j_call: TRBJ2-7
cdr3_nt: TGTGCCAGTTCTTTATGGGGGCCCCTCTACGAGCAGTACTTC
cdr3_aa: CASSLWGPLYEQYF

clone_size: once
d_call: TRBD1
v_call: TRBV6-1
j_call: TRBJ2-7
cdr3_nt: TGTGCCAGCAGTGACCAAGGGACAGGGGGTGGCGAGCAGTACTTC
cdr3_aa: CASSDQGTGGGEQYF

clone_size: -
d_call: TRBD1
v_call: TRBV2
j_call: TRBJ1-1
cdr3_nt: TGTGCCAGCAGTAACAGGGGGGAGAACACTGAAGCTTTCTTT
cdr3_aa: CASSNRGENTEAFF

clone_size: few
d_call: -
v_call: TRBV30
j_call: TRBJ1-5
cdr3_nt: TGTGCCTGGAGTGGATCGGGGGGCGATCAGCCCCAGCATTTT
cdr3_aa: CAWSGSGGDQPQHF

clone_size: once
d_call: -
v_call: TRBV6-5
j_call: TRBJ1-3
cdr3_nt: TGTGCCAGCAGTTACTCCCCAGTCGGTGGAAACACCATATATTTT
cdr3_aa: CASSYSPVGGNTIYF

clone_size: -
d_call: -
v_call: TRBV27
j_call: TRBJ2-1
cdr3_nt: TGTGCCAGCAGTCATACTTCAACTTGGGTCTTC
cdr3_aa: CASSHTSTWVF

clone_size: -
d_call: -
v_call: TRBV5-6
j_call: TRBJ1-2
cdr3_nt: -
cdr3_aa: CASSWGSGTGETF

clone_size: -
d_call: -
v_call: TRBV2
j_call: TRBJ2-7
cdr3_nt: TGTGCCAGCAGTAGAGACGGACTCAATCATCTGTACTTC
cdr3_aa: CASSRDGLNHLYF

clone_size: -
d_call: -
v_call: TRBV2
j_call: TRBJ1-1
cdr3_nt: TGTGCCAGCAGTGTAAACAGGCAGACTGAAGCTTTCTTT
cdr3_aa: CASSVNRQTEAFF

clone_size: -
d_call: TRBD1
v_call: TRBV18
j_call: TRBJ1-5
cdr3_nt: TGTGCCAGCTCACCCTCGAGGACAGGGAATCAGCCCCAGCATTTT
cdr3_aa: CASSPSRTGNQPQHF

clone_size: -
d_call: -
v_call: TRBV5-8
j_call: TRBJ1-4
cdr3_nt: TGTGCCAGCAGCTTACTCCGGGGGGCAACTAATGAAAAACTGTTTTTT
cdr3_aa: CASSLLRGATNEKLFF

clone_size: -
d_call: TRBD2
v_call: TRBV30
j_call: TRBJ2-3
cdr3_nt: TGTGCCTGTACGGCGGGGGGGCCAAGAGATACGCAGTATTTT
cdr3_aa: CACTAGGPRDTQYF

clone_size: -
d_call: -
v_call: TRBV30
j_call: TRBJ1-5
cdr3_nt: TGTGCCTGGAGTTCGGGGAGTGGTCAGCCCCAGCATTTT
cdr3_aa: CAWSSGSGQPQHF

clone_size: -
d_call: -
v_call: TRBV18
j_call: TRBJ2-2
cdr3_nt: TGTGCCAGCTCACCACGGCAGGGAGTCACCGGGGAGCTGTTTTTT
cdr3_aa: CASSPRQGVTGELFF

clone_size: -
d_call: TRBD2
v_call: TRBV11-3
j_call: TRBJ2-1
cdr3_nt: TGTGCCAGCAGCTTAGGCCCTAGCGGGGGCTACAATGAGCAGTTCTTC
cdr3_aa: CASSLGPSGGYNEQFF

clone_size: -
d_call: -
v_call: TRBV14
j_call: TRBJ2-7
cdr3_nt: TGTGCCAGCAGCCGAAGACTCACAGCGGAGCAGTACTTC
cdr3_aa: CASSRRLTAEQYF

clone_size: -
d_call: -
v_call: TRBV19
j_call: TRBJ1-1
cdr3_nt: TGTGCCAGTAGCGACACCATGAACACTGAAGCTTTCTTT
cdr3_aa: CASSDTMNTEAFF

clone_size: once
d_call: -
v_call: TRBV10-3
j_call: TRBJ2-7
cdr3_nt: TGTGCCATCAGGGGGTACTCCTACGAGCAGTACTTC
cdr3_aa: CAIRGYSYEQYF

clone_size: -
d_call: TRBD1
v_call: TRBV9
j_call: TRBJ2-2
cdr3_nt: TGTGCCAGCAGCCCAAGGACAGGGCCACGAGGCACCGGGGAGCTGTTTTTT
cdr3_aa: CASSPRTGPRGTGELFF

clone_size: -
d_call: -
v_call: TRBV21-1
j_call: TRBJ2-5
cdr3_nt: TGTGCCAGCAGCCCCCTTAGGACTAGCGGGGGGCCCCTTACTCAAGAGACCCAGTACTTC
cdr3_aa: CASSPLRTSGGPLTQETQYF

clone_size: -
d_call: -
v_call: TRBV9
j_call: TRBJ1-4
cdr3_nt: TGTGCCAGCAGCGCTCAGGCAGGGTGGAGCGAAAAACTGTTTTTT
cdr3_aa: CASSAQAGWSEKLFF

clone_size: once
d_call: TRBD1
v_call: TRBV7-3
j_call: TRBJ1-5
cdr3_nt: TGTGCCAGCAGCCCGACAGGGGAGGGCAATCAGCCCCAGCATTTT
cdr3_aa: CASSPTGEGNQPQHF

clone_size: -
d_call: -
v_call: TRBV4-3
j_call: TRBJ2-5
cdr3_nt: TGCGCCAGCAGCCAAGATCTGGGTAGGGAGACCCAGTACTTC
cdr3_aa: CASSQDLGRETQYF

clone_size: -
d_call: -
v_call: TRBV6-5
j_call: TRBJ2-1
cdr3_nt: TGTGCCAGCAGTGTAGGAGGGGGGACCTACAATGAGCAGTTCTTC
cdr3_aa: CASSVGGGTYNEQFF

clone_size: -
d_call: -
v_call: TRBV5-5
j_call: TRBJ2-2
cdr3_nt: TGTGCCAGCAGCTCGGGACGGGTGAACACCGGGGAGCTGTTTTTT
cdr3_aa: CASSSGRVNTGELFF

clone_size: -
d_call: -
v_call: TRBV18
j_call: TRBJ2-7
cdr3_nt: TGTGCCAGCTCCTACCTAATAGCGAACGAGCAGTACTTC
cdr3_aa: CASSYLIANEQYF

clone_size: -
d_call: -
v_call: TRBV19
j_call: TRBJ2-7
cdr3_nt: TGTGCCAGTAGTTCCCAGGAGGGACTTGGGCAGTACTTC
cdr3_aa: CASSSQEGLGQYF

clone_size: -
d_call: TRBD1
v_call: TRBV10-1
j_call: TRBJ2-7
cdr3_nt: TGCGCCAGCAGCCGACAGGGCTCCTACGAGCAGTACTTC
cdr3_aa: CASSRQGSYEQYF

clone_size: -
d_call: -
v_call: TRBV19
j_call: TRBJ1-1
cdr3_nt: TGTGCCAGTAAATTTATTCATAACACTGAAGCTTTCTTT
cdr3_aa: CASKFIHNTEAFF

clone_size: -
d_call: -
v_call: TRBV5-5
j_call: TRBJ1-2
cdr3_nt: TGTGCCAGCAGCTTGGATGCTTATGGCTACACCTTC
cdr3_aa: CASSLDAYGYTF

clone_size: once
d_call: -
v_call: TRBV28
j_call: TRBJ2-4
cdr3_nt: TGTGCCAGCAGGGGCAGTTCAAACATTCAGTACTTC
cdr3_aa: CASRGSSNIQYF

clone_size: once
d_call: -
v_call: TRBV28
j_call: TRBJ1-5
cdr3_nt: TGTGCCAGCAGTTTCCAGGGGTCCAATCAGCCCCAGCATTTT
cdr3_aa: CASSFQGSNQPQHF

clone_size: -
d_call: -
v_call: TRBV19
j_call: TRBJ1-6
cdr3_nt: TGTGCCAGTACCGATTCAACAGGGAGGTCTGCTTCACCCCTCCACTTT
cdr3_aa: CASTDSTGRSASPLHF

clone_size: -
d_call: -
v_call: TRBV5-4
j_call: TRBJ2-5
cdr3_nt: TGTGCCAGCAGTTGGGACACCTTCCAAGAGACCCAGTACTTC
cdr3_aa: CASSWDTFQETQYF

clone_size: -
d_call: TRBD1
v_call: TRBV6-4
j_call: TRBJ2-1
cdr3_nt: TGTGCCAGCAGTGACGGGACAGGGCTCTACAATGAGCAGTTCTTC
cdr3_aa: CASSDGTGLYNEQFF

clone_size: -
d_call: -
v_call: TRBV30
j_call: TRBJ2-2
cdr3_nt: TGTGCCTGGAGTGTCCAGGGAGGCACCGGGGAGCTGTTTTTT
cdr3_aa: CAWSVQGGTGELFF

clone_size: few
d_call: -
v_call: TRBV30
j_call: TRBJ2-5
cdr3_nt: TGTGCCTGGAGCTCGCTTTCTAGGGCTGGAGAGACCCAGTACTTC
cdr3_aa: CAWSSLSRAGETQYF

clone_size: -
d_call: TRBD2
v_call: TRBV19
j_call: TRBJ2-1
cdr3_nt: TGTGCCAGTGACGGGGCGGGAGGCCTTAGCTCCTACAATGAGCAGTTCTTC
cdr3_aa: CASDGAGGLSSYNEQFF

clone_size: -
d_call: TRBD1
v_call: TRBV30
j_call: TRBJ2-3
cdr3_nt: TGTGCCTGGAGCCGGGACAGGGCTACGCAGTATTTT
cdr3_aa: CAWSRDRATQYF

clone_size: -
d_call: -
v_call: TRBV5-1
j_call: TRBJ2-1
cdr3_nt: TGCGCCAGCAGCTTGGACCTAGCATACAATGAGCAGTTCTTC
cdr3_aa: CASSLDLAYNEQFF

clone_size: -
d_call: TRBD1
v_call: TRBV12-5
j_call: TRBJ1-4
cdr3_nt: TGTGCTAGTGGTCCACAGGGGCTCGCTGAAAAACTGTTTTTT
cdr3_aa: CASGPQGLAEKLFF

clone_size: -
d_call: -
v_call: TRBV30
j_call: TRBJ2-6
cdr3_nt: TGTGCCTGGAGTGTAGGCGGCTCTGGGGCCAACGTCCTGACTTTC
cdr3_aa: CAWSVGGSGANVLTF

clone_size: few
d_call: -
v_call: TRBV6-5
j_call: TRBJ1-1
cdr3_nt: TGTGCCAGCAGTTACTTAGGGCGCAGGGCGAACACTGAAGCTTTCTTT
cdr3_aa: CASSYLGRRANTEAFF

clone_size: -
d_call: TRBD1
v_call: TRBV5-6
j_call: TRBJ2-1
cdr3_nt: TGTGCCAGCAGCTCAATCTACCGGGACAGGAACAATGAGCAGTTCTTC
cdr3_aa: CASSSIYRDRNNEQFF

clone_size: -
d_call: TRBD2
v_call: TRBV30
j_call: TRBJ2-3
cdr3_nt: TGTGCCTGGAACAGCGGGACTGAGAAGGGCACAGATACGCAGTATTTT
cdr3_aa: CAWNSGTEKGTDTQYF

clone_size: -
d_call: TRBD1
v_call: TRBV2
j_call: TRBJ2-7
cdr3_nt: TGTGCCAGCAGTGATTCCCGACATAAGACAGGGACCCACGAGCAGTACTTC
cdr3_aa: CASSDSRHKTGTHEQYF

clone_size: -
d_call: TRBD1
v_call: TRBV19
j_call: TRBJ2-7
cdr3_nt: TGTGCCAGTAGTATTGCGACAGGGGCCTCCTACGAGCAGTACTTC
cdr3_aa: CASSIATGASYEQYF

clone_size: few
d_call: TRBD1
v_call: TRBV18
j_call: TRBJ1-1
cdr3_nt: TGTGCCAGCTCACCGGGTTGGGACAGGAAAAACACTGAAGCTTTCTTT
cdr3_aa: CASSPGWDRKNTEAFF

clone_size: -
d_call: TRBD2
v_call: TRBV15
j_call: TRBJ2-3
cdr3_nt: TGTGCCACCAGCAGAGAGGGGACTAGGGGCACAGATACGCAGTATTTT
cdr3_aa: CATSREGTRGTDTQYF